This T cell receptor (beta chain) emerged from a study of cytotoxic CD8 clonotypes in ibrutinib-treated CLL. About the research overall: Results showed 25 or so partial and 2 complete responses; following median around 68 months, approximately 15 remained remitted, around twelve advanced. After a median 12 months on treatment (6 to 36), response samples were drawn. Regarding the study as a whole: Clonality increased at ibrutinib response and stayed stable in sustained remission. At progression, however, it fell back toward baseline. Public clonotypes occurred uncommonly; on treatment, they contracted or remained stable.

The repertoire was sequenced with immunoSEQ multiplex PCR; TCRdb's copy has only in-frame clones and lacks some. The sample yields some 17,000 clones, 55% to 80% seen once. After removal of 5 bases from V and 1 base from J, the junction contained 16 bases not matched to a gene. Germline assignment: CDR1 SGHTA and CDR2 FQGTGA. The CDR3 spans 20 residues. With regard to this clone: Its specificity is not known.

Sequenced here: PBMCs, sampled after 12 months of ibrutinib treatment. The TCR was taken from a human donor with chronic lymphocytic leukemia. V is TRBV7-3 and J is TRBJ2-3, with 12 bases matching TRBD1. Written as DNA, the CDR3 is TGTGCCAGCAGCCCGAGGGACAGGGGGCGTATAGTGTTGGGCACAGATACGCAGTATTTT. This gives the protein CASSPRDRGRIVLGTDTQYF.